These 8 T cell receptor beta chains came from one sample sequenced in a study of blood T cell repertoires in COVID-19. Produced via immunoSEQ multiplex PCR; TCRdb's table is partial and in-frame only. The data show 87,000 or so clones, with roughly 88% seen just once and under 3.5% held by the top ten. The sample taken for sequencing was peripheral blood. The receptors shown here come from a woman over 75 with COVID-19, enrolled during active disease.

V gene TRBV5-1 combines with J gene TRBJ2-7; possible D gene TRBD2, 5 bases. CDR1 is SGHRS, CDR2 YFSETQ, per germline. The CDR3 spans 14 residues. V dropped 0 bases and J dropped 1 base, with 8 bases sitting between them. CDR3 bases: TGCGCCAGCAGCTTGGTTCGGGGATCCTACGAGCAGTACTTC. It yields the protein CASSLVRGSYEQYF.

This sequence joins TRBV18 and TRBJ2-1, with a weak D call TRBD1 (6 bases). The CDR3 sequence is 13 residues long. V was cut by 3 bases and J by 9 bases, with 12 bases left in between. The germline V gene encodes CDR1 KGHSH and CDR2 LQKENI. The CDR3 bases are TGTGCCAGCTCACCGGGACATATGGGTGAGCAGTTCTTC. This gives the protein CASSPGHMGEQFF.

V and J are TRBV7-8 and TRBJ2-2; a possible D gene is TRBD1 (5 bases). V was cut by 8 bases and J by 0 bases, with 10 bases left in between. The CDR3 runs 14 residues. Germline V gene lookup returns CDR1 SGHVS and CDR2 FQNEAQ. The CDR3 DNA is TGTGCCAGCCGTGGGGCGGCGAACACCGGGGAGCTGTTTTTT. Residues: CASRGAANTGELFF.

This clone was observed a few times. The chain is built from TRBV7-2 and TRBJ2-7, with no clear D. V was shortened by 1 base and J by 0 bases, with 10 bases between the two germline ends. Germline V gene lookup returns CDR1 SGHTA and CDR2 FQGNSA. The CDR3 spans 15 residues. This CDR3 reads CASSLGTVSSYEQYF. The CDR3 coding sequence is TGTGCCAGCAGCTTAGGAACAGTCAGCTCCTACGAGCAGTACTTC.

The chain uses TRBV28 and TRBJ2-1, with TRBD2 matching over 11 bases. J was trimmed by 6 bases and V by 2 bases; bases with no gene match: 9. The CDR3 spans 17 residues. CDR1 and CDR2 (germline): MDHEN, SYDVKM. CDR3 sequence: CASSLGLAGGLSNEQFF. The CDR3 DNA is TGTGCCAGCAGTTTAGGTCTAGCGGGAGGCCTAAGCAATGAGCAGTTCTTC.

In its sample, this clone was seen a few times. The CDR3 protein is CARRDRGENTEAFF. In nucleotides, the CDR3 is TGTGCCAGGAGGGACAGGGGGGAGAACACTGAAGCTTTCTTT. The chain joins TRBV21-1 to TRBJ1-1; whether TRBD1, the table's D call, matches the DNA was not checked. TRBV21-1 has pseudogene status. CDR3 length: 14 amino acids.

This clone was seen a few times. The chain has TRBV2 and TRBJ1-4; a weak D match, TRBD1 (5 bases). This CDR3 has 13 residues. V was trimmed by 4 bases and J by 5 bases, leaving 8 bases between them. Germline assignment: CDR1 SNHLY and CDR2 FYNNEI. The CDR3 reads CASSVRVNEKLFF. As DNA, the CDR3 is TGTGCCAGCAGTGTCAGGGTCAATGAAAAACTGTTTTTT.

The rearrangement joins TRBV5-4 to TRBJ2-3; 7 nucleotides line up with TRBD2. Trimming took 0 bases from V and 6 from J; bases not matched to a gene: 10. Looked up from germline, CDR1 is SGHNT and CDR2 is YYREEE (reference sequence). The CDR3 loop spans 16 amino acids. CDR3 DNA sequence: TGTGCCAGCAGCTTGGCGCGGGGGTGGACCGGGGATACGCAGTATTTT. Protein: CASSLARGWTGDTQYF.